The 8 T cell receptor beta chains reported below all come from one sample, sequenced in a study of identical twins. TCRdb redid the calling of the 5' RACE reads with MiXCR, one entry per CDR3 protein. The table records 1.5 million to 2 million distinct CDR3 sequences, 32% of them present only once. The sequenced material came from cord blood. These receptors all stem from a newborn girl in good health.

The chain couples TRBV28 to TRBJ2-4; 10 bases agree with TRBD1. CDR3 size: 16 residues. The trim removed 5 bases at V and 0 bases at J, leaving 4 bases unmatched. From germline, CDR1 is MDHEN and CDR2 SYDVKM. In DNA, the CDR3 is TGTGCCAGCAGTCTCGACAGGGGGCAAGCCAAAAACATTCAGTACTTC. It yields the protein CASSLDRGQAKNIQYF.

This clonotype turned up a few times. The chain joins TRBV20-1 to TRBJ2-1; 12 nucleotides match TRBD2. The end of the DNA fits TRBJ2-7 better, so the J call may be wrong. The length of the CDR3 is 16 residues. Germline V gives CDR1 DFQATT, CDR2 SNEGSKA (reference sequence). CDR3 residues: CSARPTSGSSYNEQYF. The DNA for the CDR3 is TGCAGTGCTAGACCGACTAGCGGGAGCTCCTACAATGAGCAGTACTTC.

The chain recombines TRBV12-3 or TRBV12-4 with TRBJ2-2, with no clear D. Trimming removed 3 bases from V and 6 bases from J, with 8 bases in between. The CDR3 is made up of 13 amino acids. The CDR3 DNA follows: TGTGCCAGCAGTTTCTTAGTTCCCGGGGAGCTGTTTTTT. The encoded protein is CASSFLVPGELFF.

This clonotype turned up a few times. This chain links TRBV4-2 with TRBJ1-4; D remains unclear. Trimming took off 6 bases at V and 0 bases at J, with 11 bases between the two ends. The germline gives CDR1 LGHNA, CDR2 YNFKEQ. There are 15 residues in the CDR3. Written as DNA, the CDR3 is TGTGCCAGCAGGTCCCAAGTACCAACTAATGAAAAACTGTTTTTT. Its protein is CASRSQVPTNEKLFF.

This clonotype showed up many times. CDR3 in amino acids: CSVEADSSYEQYF. The DNA for the CDR3 is TGCAGCGTTGAAGCGGACAGTTCCTACGAGCAGTACTTC. The chain carries TRBV29-1 and TRBJ2-7; maybe TRBD1 (6 bases). V lost 1 base and J lost 1, with 8 bases in between. Germline CDR1 SQVTM, CDR2 ANQGSEA. The CDR3 is made up of 13 amino acids.

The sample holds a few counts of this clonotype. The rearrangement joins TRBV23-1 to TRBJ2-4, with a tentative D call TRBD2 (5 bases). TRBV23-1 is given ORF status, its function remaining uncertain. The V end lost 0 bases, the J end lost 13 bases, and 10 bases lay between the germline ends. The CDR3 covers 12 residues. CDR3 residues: CASSQSLREQYF. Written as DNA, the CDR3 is TGCGCCAGCAGTCAATCGTTGAGGGAGCAGTACTTC.

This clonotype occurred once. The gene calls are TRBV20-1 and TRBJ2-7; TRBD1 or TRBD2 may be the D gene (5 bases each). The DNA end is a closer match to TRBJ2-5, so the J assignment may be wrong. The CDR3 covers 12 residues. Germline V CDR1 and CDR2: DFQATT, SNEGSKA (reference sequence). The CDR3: CSAGDDQETQYF. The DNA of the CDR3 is TGCAGTGCTGGGGACGACCAAGAGACCCAGTACTTC.

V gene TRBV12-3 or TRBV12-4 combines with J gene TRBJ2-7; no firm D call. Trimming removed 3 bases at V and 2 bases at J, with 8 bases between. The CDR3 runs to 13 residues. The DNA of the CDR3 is TGTGCCAGCAGTTTCCGGCAAACCTACGAGCAGTACTTC. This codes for CASSFRQTYEQYF.